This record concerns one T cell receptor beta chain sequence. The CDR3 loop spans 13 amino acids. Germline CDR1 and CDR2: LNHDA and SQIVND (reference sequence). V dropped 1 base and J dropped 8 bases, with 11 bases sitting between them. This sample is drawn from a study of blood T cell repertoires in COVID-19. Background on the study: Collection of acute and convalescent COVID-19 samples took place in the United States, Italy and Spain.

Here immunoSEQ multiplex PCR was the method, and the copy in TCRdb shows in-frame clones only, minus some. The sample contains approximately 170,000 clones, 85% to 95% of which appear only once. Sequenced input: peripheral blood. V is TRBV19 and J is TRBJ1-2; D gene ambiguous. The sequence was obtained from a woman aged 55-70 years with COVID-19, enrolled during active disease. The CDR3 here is CASSIGGDSGYTF. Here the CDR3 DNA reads TGTGCCAGTAGTATAGGGGGAGATAGCGGCTACACCTTC.